These 7 T cell receptor beta chains came from one sample sequenced in a study of human T cells and chemical hapten exposure. The sample's time point: patch test 2, 6 weeks after DPC sensitization. Treatment here: therapeutic diphenylcyclopropenone sensitization with weekly scalp DPC. TCRdb re-analysed the RACE reads in MiXCR, keeping a single row per CDR3 protein. The sample consists of under 100,000 distinct CDR3 sequences, more than 8.5% of them appearing once. The sequencing used whole blood, collected in connection with sensitization to the hapten diphenylcyclopropenone (DPC). All receptors come from a woman in her twenties or thirties with alopecia areata. Some clones in this sample may be carry-over from other donors' samples.

This clonotype appeared many times. V gene TRBV10-3 combines with J gene TRBJ2-1; 8 bases fit TRBD2. The CDR3 is made up of 14 amino acids. From germline, CDR1 is ENHRY and CDR2 SYGVKD. V lost 4 bases and J lost 5; bases outside the gene matches: 4. CDR3 sequence: CAISAGGSHNEQFF. CDR3 bases: TGTGCCATCAGTGCGGGGGGGAGTCACAATGAGCAGTTCTTC.

This clonotype was counted between two and nine times. The V call is TRBV9, the J call TRBJ2-1; 7 bases match TRBD2. V gave up 0 bases and J gave up 12 bases; unmatched junction bases: 9. Germline assignment: CDR1 SGDLS and CDR2 YYNGEE. This CDR3 is 14 amino acids long. The CDR3 sequence: CASSVEGPTGGQFF. The DNA of the CDR3 is TGTGCCAGCAGCGTAGAAGGGCCTACGGGAGGGCAGTTCTTC.

This clonotype has at least ten counts. V is TRBV11-3 and J is TRBJ2-5, with 7 bases fitting TRBD2. The length of the CDR3 is 15 residues. V dropped 3 bases and J dropped 1; count of bases not matched to a gene: 5. Germline V lookup: CDR1 SGHNT, CDR2 YENEEA. The CDR3 reads CASSFQTSPQETQYF. CDR3 coding DNA: TGTGCCAGCAGCTTCCAGACTAGCCCCCAAGAGACCCAGTACTTC.

This clonotype appeared many times. The DNA of the CDR3 is TGTGCCAGCAGCTTCAGTCAGGGCTACGAGCAGTACTTC. Translating it yields CASSFSQGYEQYF. The chain recombines TRBV5-4 with TRBJ2-7, with D perhaps TRBD1 (5 bases). The CDR3 extends over 13 amino acids. Trimming took off 2 bases at V and 3 bases at J, with 9 bases between the two ends. Germline V CDR1 and CDR2: SGHNT, YYREEE (reference sequence).

The sample holds many counts of this clonotype. This CDR3 is CASSPGSGANVLTF. The CDR3 DNA reads as TGTGCCAGCTCACCCGGCTCTGGGGCCAACGTCCTGACTTTC. This rearrangement joins TRBV18 to TRBJ2-6; D uncertain. The germline gives CDR1 KGHSH, CDR2 LQKENI. This CDR3 is 14 amino acids long. The V end lost 3 bases, the J end lost 0 bases, and 3 bases lay between the germline ends.

The chain links TRBV7-9 to TRBJ2-7; 7 nucleotides match TRBD1. The junction had 4 bases not matched to a gene; V was cut back by 5 bases and J by 3 bases. The CDR3 is made up of 13 amino acids. Germline-derived CDR1 and CDR2 are SEHNR and FQNEAQ (reference sequence). For the CDR3, the DNA is TGTGCCAGCAGCCAGGGACAGTACTACGAGCAGTACTTC. Translating gives CASSQGQYYEQYF.

This clonotype was found many times. The chain is built from TRBV19 and TRBJ1-5; D ambiguous. V was trimmed by 3 bases and J by 0 bases, leaving 6 bases between them. In germline, CDR1 is LNHDA, CDR2 SQIVND (reference sequence). CDR3 length: 14 amino acids. The CDR3 nucleotides read TGTGCCAGTAGTATCGTTTATAGCAATCAGCCCCAGCATTTT. It translates to CASSIVYSNQPQHF.